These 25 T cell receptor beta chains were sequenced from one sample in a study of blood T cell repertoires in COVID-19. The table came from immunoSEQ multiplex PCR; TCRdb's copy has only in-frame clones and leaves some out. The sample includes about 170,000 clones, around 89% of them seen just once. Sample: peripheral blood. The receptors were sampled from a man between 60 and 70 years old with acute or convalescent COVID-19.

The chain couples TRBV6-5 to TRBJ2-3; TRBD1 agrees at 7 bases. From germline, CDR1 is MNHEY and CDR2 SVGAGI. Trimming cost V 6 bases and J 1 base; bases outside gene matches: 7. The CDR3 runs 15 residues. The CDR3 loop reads CASRRQGRRTDTQYF. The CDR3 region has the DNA TGTGCCAGCAGAAGACAGGGTCGGCGCACAGATACGCAGTATTTT.

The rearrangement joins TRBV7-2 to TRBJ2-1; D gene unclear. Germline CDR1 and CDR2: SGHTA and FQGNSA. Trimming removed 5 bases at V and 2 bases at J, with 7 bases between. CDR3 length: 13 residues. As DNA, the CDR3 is TGTGCCAGCAGCGTACAGCCCTACAATGAGCAGTTCTTC. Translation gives CASSVQPYNEQFF. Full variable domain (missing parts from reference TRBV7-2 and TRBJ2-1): GAGVSQSPSNKVTEKGKDVELRCDPISGHTALYWYRQSLGQGLEFLIYFQGNSAPDKSGLPSDRFSAERTGGSVSTLTIQRTQQEDSAVYLCASSVQPYNEQFFGPGTRLTVL.

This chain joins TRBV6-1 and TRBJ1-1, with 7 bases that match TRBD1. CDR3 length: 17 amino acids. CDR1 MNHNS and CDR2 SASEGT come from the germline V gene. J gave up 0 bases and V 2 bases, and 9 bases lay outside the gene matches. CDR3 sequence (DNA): TGTGCCAGCAGTGAATCGCCAGGGGGAGCTCTGAACACTGAAGCTTTCTTT. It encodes CASSESPGGALNTEAFF.

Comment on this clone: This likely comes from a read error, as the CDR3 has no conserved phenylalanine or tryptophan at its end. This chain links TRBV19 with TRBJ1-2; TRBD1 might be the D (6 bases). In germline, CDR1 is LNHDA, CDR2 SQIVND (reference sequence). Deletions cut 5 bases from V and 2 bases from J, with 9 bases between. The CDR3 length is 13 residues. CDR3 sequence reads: CASSGQGNYGYTL. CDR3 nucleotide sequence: TGTGCCAGTAGTGGGCAGGGGAACTATGGCTACACCCTC.

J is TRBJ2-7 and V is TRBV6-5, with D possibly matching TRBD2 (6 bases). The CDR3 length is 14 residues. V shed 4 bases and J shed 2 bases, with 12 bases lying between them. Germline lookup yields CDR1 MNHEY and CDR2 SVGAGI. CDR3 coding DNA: TGTGCCAGCAGTTTTGACGGAGGGGCCTACGAGCAGTACTTC. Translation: CASSFDGGAYEQYF.

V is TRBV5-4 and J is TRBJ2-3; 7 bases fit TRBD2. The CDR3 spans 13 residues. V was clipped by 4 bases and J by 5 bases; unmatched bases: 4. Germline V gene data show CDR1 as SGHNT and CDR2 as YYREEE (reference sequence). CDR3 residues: CASSPSGRDTQYF. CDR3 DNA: TGTGCCAGCAGCCCTAGCGGAAGAGATACGCAGTATTTT. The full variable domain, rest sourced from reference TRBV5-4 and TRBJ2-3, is ETGVTQSPTHLIKTRGQQVTLRCSSQSGHNTVSWYQQALGQGPQFIFQYYREEENGRGNFPPRFSGLQFPNYSSELNVNALELDDSALYLCASSPSGRDTQYFGPGTRLTVL.

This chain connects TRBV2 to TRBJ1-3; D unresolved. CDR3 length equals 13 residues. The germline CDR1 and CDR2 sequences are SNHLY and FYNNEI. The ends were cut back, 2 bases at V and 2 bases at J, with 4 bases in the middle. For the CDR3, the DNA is TGTGCCAGCAGTGAACCGGCTGGAAACACCATATATTTT. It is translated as CASSEPAGNTIYF.

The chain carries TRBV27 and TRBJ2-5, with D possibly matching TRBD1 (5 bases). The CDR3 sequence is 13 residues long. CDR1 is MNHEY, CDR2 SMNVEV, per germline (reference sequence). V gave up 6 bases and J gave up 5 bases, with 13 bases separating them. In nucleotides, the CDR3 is TGTGCCAGCAGGCCGACAGTCCTGGAGACCCAGTACTTC. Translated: CASRPTVLETQYF.

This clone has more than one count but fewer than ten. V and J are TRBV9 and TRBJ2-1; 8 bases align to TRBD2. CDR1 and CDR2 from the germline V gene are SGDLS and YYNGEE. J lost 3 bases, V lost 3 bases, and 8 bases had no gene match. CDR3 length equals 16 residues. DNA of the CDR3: TGTGCCAGCAGCGCAAGTAGCGGGATTGGCTACAATGAGCAGTTCTTC. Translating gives CASSASSGIGYNEQFF.

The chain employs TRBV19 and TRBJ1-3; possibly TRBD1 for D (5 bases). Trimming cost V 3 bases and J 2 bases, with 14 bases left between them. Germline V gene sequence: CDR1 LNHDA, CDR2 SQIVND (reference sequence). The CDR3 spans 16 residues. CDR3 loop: CASSITLTGAGNTIYF. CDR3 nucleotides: TGTGCCAGTAGTATCACCCTAACAGGAGCTGGAAACACCATATATTTT. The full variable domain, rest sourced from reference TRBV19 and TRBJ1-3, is DGGITQSPKYLFRKEGQNVTLSCEQNLNHDAMYWYRQDPGQGLRLIYYSQIVNDFQKGDIAEGYSVSREKKESFPLTVTSAQKNPTAFYLCASSITLTGAGNTIYFGEGSWLTVV.

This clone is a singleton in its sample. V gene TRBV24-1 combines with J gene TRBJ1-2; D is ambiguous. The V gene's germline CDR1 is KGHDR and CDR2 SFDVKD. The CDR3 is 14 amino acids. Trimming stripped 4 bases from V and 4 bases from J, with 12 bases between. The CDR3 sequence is CATSDSGFFYGYTF. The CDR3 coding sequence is TGTGCCACCAGTGACTCGGGGTTCTTCTATGGCTACACCTTC.

CDR3 nucleotide sequence: TGTGCCAGCGGCTCGGGGGGGGGCGAGGGTTCACCCCTCCACTTT. Translation: CASGSGGGEGSPLHF. The genes are TRBV7-8 and TRBJ1-6; tentative D call: TRBD1 (6 bases). The CDR3 covers 15 residues. The V gene lost 8 bases and the J gene lost 9 bases, with 20 bases spanning the gap. The V gene's germline CDR1 is SGHVS and CDR2 FQNEAQ.

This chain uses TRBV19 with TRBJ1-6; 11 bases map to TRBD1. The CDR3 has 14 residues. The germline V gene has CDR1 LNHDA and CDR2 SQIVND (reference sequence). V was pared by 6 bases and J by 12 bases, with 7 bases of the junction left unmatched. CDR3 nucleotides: TGTGCCAGTAGCCCGGGACAGGGGGTTGGACCCCTCCACTTT. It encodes CASSPGQGVGPLHF.

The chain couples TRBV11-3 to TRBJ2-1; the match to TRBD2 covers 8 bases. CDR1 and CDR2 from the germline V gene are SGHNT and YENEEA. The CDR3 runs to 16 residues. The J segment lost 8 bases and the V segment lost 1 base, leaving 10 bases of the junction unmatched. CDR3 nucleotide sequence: TGTGCCAGCAGCTTAGTCCCCGACGGGAGGGCCCATGAGCAGTTCTTC. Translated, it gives CASSLVPDGRAHEQFF. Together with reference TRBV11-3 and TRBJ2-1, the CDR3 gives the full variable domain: EAGVVQSPRYKIIEKKQPVAFWCNPISGHNTLYWYLQNLGQGPELLIRYENEEAVDDSQLPKDRFSAERLKGVDSTLKIQPAELGDSAVYLCASSLVPDGRAHEQFFGPGTRLTVL.

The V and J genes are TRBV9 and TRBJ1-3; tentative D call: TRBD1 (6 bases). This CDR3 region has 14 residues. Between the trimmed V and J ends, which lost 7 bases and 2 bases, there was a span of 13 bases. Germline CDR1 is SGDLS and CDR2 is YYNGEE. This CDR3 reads CASGQGTTGNTIYF. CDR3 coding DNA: TGTGCCAGCGGCCAAGGGACAACTGGAAACACCATATATTTT. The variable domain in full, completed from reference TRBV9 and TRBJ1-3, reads DSGVTQTPKHLITATGQRVTLRCSPRSGDLSVYWYQQSLDQGLQFLIQYYNGEERAKGNILERFSAQQFPDLHSELNLSSLELGDSALYFCASGQGTTGNTIYFGEGSWLTVV.

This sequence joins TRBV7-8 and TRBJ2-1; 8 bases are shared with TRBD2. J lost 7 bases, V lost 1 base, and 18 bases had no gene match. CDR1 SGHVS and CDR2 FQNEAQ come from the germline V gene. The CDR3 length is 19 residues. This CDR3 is CASSLVLSGGLAGLNEQFF. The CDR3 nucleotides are TGTGCCAGCAGCTTAGTGCTCTCAGGCGGACTAGCTGGTTTAAATGAGCAGTTCTTC.

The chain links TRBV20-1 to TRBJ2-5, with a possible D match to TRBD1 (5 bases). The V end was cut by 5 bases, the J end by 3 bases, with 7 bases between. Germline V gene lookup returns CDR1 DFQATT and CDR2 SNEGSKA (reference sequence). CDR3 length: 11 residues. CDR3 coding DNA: TGCAGTGCTTTCAGGGAAGAGACCCAGTACTTC. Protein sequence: CSAFREETQYF.

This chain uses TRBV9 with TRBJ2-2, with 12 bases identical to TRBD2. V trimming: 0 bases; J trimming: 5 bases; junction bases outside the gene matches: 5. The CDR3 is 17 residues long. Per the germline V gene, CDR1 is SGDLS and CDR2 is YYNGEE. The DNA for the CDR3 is TGTGCCAGCAGCGTAGGACTAGCGGGGGACTTAACCGGGGAGCTGTTTTTT. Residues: CASSVGLAGDLTGELFF. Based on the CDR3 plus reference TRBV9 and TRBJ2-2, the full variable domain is DSGVTQTPKHLITATGQRVTLRCSPRSGDLSVYWYQQSLDQGLQFLIQYYNGEERAKGNILERFSAQQFPDLHSELNLSSLELGDSALYFCASSVGLAGDLTGELFFGEGSRLTVL.

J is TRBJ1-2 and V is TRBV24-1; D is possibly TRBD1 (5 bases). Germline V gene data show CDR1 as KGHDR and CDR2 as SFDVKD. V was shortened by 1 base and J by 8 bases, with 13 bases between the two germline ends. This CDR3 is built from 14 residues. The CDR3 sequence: CATSDFSRVEGYTF. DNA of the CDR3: TGTGCCACCAGTGATTTCTCCAGGGTGGAAGGCTACACCTTC.

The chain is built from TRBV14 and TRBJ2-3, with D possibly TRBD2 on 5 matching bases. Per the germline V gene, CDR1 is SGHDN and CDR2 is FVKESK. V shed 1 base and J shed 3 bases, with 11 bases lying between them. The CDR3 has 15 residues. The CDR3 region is CASSQGRPTTDTQYF. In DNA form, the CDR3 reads TGTGCCAGCAGCCAAGGGAGGCCAACAACAGATACGCAGTATTTT.

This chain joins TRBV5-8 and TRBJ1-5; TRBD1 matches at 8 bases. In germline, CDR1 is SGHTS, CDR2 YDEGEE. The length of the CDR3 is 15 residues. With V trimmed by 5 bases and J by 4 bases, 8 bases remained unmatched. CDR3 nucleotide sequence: TGTGCCAGCAGGATTACGAGGGACAGGAATCAGCCCCAGCATTTT. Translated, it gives CASRITRDRNQPQHF.

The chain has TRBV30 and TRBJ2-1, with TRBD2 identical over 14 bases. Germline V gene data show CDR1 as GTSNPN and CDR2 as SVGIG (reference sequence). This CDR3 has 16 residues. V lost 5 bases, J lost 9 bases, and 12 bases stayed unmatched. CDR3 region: CAWDTGTSGGWGEQFF. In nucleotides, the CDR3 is TGTGCCTGGGACACCGGGACTAGCGGGGGCTGGGGTGAGCAGTTCTTC.

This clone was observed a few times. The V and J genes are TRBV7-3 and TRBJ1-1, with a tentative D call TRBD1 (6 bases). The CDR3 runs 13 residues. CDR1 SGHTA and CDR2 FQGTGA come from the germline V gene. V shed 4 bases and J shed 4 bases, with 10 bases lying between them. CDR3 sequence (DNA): TGTGCCAGCAGCTCCGGACAGTTCACTGAAGCTTTCTTT. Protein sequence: CASSSGQFTEAFF.

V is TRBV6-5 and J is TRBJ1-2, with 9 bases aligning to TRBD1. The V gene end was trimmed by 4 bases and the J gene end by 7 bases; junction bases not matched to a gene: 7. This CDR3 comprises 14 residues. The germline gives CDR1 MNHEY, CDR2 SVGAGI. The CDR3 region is CASSSPGQGGGYTF. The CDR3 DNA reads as TGTGCCAGCAGTTCCCCGGGACAGGGAGGTGGCTACACCTTC.

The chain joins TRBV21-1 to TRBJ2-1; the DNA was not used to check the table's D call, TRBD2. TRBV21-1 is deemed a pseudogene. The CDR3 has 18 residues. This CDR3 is CASSKEKWGGTLYNEQFF. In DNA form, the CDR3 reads TGTGCCAGCAGCAAAGAGAAGTGGGGGGGGACCCTCTACAATGAGCAGTTCTTC.